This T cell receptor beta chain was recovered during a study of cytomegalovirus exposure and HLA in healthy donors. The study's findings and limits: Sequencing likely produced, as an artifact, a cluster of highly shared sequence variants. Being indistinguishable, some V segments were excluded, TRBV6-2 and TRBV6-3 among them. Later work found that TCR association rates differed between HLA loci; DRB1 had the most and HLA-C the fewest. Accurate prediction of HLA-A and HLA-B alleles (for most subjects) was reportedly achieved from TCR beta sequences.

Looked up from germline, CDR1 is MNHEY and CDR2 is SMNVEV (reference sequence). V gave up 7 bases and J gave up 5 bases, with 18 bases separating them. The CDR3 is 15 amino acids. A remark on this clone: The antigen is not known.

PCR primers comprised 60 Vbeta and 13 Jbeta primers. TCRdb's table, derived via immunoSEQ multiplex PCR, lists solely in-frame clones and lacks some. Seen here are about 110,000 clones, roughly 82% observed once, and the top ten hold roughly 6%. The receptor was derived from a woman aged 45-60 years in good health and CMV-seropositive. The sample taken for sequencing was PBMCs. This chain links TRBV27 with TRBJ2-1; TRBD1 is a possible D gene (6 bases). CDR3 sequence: CASKFNRELDNEQFF. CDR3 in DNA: TGTGCCAGCAAATTTAACAGGGAATTGGACAATGAGCAGTTCTTC.